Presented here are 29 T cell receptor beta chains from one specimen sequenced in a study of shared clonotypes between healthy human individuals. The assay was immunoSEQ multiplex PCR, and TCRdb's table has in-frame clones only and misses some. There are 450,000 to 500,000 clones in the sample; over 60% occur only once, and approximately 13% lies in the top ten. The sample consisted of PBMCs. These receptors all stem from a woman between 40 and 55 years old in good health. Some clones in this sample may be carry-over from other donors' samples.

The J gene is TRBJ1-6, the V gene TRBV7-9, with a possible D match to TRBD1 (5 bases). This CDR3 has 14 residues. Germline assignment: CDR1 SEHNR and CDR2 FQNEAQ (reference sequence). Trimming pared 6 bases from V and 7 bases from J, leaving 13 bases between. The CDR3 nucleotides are TGTGCCAGCAGTACCGGGACGGCCAATTCACCCCTCCACTTT. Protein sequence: CASSTGTANSPLHF. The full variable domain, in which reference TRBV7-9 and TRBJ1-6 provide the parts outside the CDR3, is DTGVSQNPRHKITKRGQNVTFRCDPISEHNRLYWYRQTLGQGPEFLTYFQNEAQLEKSRLLSDRFSAERPKGSFSTLEIQRTEQGDSAMYLCASSTGTANSPLHFGNGTRLTVT.

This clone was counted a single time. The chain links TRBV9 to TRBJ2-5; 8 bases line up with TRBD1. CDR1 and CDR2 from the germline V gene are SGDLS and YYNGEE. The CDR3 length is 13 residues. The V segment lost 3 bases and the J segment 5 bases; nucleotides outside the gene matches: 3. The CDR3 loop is CASSAGGLETQYF. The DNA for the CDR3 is TGTGCCAGCAGCGCAGGGGGCTTGGAGACCCAGTACTTC.

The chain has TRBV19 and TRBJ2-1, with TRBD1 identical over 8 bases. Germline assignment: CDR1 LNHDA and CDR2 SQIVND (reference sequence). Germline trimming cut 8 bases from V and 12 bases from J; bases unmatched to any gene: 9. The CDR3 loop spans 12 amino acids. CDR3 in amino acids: CASSPGGAAQFF. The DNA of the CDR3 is TGTGCCAGTTCTCCAGGGGGCGCGGCGCAGTTCTTC.

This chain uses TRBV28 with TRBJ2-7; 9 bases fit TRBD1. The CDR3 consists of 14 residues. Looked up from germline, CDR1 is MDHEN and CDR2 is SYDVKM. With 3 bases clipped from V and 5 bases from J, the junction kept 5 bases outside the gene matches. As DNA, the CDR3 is TGTGCCAGCAGTTTCGGGACAGGGTCCCACGAGCAGTACTTC. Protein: CASSFGTGSHEQYF.

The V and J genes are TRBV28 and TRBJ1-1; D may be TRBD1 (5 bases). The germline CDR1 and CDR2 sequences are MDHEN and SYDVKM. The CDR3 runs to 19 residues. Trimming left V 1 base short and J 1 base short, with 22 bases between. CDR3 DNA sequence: TGTGCCAGCAGTTTATCCTCGACCGACAGACGTTCACCGAACACTGAAGCTTTCTTT. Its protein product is CASSLSSTDRRSPNTEAFF.

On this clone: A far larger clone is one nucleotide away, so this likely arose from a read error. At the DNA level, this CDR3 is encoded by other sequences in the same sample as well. The CDR3 region is CASSSPYRGQNTEAFF. The CDR3 nucleotides are TGTGCCAGCAGTTCCCCCTACAGGGGGCAGAACACCGAAGCTTTCTTT. The chain employs TRBV27 and TRBJ1-1; 9 bases line up with TRBD1. The CDR3 runs 16 residues. Looked up from germline, CDR1 is MNHEY and CDR2 is SMNVEV (reference sequence).

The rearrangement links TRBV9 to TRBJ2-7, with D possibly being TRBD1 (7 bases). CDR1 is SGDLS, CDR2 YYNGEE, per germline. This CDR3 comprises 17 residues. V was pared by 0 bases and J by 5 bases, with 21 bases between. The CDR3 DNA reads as TGTGCCAGCAGCGTAGGCCCCTCTCTCAGGGGGGCCCACGAGCAGTACTTC. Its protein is CASSVGPSLRGAHEQYF.

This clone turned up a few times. The CDR3 protein is CASSSGLTETQYF. The CDR3 coding sequence is TGTGCCAGCAGTTCGGGTCTCACGGAGACCCAGTACTTC. The gene calls are TRBV27 and TRBJ2-5; D remains ambiguous. CDR1 and CDR2 (germline): MNHEY, SMNVEV (reference sequence). V lost 4 bases and J lost 5, with 11 bases in between. This CDR3 is 13 amino acids long.

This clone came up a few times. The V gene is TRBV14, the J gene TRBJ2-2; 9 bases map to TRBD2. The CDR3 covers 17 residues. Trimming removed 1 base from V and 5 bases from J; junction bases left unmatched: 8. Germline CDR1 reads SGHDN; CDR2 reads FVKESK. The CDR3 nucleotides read TGTGCCAGCAGCCAAGGTCCGGCGGGAGGGCAAACCGGGGAGCTGTTTTTT. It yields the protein CASSQGPAGGQTGELFF. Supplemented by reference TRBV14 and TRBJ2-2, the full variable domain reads EAGVTQFPSHSVIEKGQTVTLRCDPISGHDNLYWYRRVMGKEIKFLLHFVKESKQDESGMPNNRFLAERTGGTYSTLKVQPAELEDSGVYFCASSQGPAGGQTGELFFGEGSRLTVL.

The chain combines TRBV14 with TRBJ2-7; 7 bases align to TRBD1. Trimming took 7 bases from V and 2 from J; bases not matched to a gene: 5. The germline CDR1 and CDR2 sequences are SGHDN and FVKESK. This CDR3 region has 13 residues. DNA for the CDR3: TGTGCCAGCACCCGGACAGGCACCTACGAGCAGTACTTC. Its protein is CASTRTGTYEQYF.

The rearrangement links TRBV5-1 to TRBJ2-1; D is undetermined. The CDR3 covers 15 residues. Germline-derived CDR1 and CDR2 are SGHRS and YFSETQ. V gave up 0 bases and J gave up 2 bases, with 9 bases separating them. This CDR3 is CASSLAAATYNEQFF. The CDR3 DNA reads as TGCGCCAGCAGCTTGGCCGCAGCAACCTACAATGAGCAGTTCTTC.

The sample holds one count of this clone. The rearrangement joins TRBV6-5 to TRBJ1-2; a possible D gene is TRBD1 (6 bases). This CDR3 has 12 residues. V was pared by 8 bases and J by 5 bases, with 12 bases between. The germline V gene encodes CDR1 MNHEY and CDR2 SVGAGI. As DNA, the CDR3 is TGTGCCAGCCGGCGGGGGGCTTATGGCTACACCTTC. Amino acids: CASRRGAYGYTF.

The CDR3 region has the DNA TGTGCCACCAGCAGAGATGCAGGACCGTACGAGCAGTACTTC. Protein sequence: CATSRDAGPYEQYF. The V gene is TRBV15, the J gene TRBJ2-7; unclear D gene. With 0 bases removed from V and 4 bases from J, the gap between germline ends came to 10 bases. The CDR3 is made up of 14 amino acids. Germline lookup yields CDR1 LNHNV and CDR2 YYDKDF (reference sequence).

The CDR3 protein is CASSEVRASGGRNNEQFF. The CDR3 DNA follows: TGTGCCAGCAGTGAAGTTAGGGCTAGCGGAGGTAGGAACAATGAGCAGTTCTTC. The chain is built from TRBV2 and TRBJ2-1; TRBD2 matches at 7 bases. Germline V gene lookup returns CDR1 SNHLY and CDR2 FYNNEI. With 1 base clipped from V and 5 bases from J, the junction kept 14 bases outside the gene matches. This CDR3 is built from 18 residues.

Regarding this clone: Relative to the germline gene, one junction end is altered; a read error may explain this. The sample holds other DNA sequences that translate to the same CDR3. The CDR3 protein is CSVATSGATDTQYF. The CDR3 coding sequence is TGCAGCGTTGCCACTAGCGGTGCCACAGATACGCAGTACTTT. The chain joins TRBV29-1 to TRBJ2-3; 8 bases are shared with TRBD2. CDR1 is SQVTM, CDR2 ANQGSEA, per germline. There are 14 residues in the CDR3.

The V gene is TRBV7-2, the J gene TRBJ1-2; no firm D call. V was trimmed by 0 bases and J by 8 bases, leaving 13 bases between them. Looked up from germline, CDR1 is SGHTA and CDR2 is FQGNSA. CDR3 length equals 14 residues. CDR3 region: CASSLAPTNLGYTF. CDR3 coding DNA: TGTGCCAGCAGCTTAGCGCCAACCAACTTAGGCTACACCTTC.

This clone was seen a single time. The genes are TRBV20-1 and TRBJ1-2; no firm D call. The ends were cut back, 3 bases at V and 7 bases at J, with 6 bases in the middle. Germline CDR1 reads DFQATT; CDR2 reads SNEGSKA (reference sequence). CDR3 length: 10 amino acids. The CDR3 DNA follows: TGCAGTGCTAGGGAAGCTGGCTACACCTTC. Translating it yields CSAREAGYTF.

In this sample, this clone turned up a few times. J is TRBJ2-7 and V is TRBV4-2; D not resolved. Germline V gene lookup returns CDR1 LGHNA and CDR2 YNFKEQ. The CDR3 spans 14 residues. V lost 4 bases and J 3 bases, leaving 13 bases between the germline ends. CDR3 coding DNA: TGTGCCAGCAGCCGGTTTCGAGATTACTACGAGCAGTACTTC. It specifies CASSRFRDYYEQYF.

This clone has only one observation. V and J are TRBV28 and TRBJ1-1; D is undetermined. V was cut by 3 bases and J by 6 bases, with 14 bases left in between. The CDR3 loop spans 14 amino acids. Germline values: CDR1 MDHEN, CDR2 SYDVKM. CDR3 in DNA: TGTGCCAGCAGTTTCTTTGCAGGAAGGGCTGAAGCTTTCTTT. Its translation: CASSFFAGRAEAFF.

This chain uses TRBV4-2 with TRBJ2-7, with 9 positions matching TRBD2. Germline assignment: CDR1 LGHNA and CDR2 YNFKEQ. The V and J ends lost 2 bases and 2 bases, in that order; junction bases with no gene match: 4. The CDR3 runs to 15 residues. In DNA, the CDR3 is TGTGCCAGCAGCCAATGGACTAGCGACGCCTACGAGCAGTACTTC. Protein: CASSQWTSDAYEQYF.

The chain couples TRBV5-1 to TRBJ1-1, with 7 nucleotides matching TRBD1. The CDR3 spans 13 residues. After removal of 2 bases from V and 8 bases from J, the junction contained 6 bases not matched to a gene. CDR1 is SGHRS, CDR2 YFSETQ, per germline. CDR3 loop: CASSFDRDEEAFF. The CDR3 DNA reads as TGCGCCAGCAGCTTTGACAGGGATGAAGAAGCTTTCTTT. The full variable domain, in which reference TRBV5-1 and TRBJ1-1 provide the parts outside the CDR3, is KAGVTQTPRYLIKTRGQQVTLSCSPISGHRSVSWYQQTPGQGLQFLFEYFSETQRNKGNFPGRFSGRQFSNSRSEMNVSTLELGDSALYLCASSFDRDEEAFFGQGTRLTVV.

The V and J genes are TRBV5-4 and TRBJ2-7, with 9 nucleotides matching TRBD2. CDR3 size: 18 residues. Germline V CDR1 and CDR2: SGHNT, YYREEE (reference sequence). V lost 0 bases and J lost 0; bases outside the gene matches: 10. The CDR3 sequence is CASSLAVRASGNSYEQYF. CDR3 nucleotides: TGTGCCAGCAGCTTGGCGGTTCGGGCTAGCGGGAACTCCTACGAGCAGTACTTC.

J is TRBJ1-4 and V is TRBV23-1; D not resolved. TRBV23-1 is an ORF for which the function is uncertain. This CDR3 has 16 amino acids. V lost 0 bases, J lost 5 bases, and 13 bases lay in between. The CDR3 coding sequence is TGCGCCAGCAGTCAATCGGCGACTACGGGCAATGAAAAACTGTTTTTT. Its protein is CASSQSATTGNEKLFF.

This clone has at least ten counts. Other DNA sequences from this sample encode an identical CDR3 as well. The CDR3 here is CAWSVPAQPEAFF. In DNA form, the CDR3 reads TGTGCCTGGAGTGTACCCGCCCAACCTGAAGCTTTCTTT. This rearrangement joins TRBV30 to TRBJ1-1; D not resolved. V lost 0 bases to trimming and J lost 6 bases, with 11 bases between them. Germline CDR1 reads GTSNPN; CDR2 reads SVGIG (reference sequence). The CDR3 contains 13 residues. The whole variable domain, filled in from reference TRBV30 and TRBJ1-1, reads SQTIHQWPATLVQPVGSPLSLECTVEGTSNPNLYWYRQAAGRGLQLLFYSVGIGQISSEVPQNLSASRPQDRQFILSSKKLLLSDSGFYLCAWSVPAQPEAFFGQGTRLTVV.

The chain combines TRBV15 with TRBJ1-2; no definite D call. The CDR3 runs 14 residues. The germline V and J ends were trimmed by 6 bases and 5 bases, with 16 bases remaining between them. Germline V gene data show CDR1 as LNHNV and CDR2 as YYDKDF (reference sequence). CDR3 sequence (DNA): TGTGCCACCAGGGCCGGGGAGAACTATTATGGCTACACCTTC. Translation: CATRAGENYYGYTF.

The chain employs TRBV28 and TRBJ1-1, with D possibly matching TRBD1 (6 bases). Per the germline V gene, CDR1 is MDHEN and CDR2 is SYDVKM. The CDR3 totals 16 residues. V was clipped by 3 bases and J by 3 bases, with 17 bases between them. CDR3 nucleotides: TGTGCCAGCAGTTTCGCCGGGACAAGGGGACACACTGAAGCTTTCTTT. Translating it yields CASSFAGTRGHTEAFF.

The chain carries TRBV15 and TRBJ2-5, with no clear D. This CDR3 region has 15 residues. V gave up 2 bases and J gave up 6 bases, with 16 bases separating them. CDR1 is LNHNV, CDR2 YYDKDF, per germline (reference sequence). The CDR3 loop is CATSRTGPEAQTQYF. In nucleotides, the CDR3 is TGTGCCACCAGCAGAACCGGGCCAGAGGCGCAGACCCAGTACTTC.

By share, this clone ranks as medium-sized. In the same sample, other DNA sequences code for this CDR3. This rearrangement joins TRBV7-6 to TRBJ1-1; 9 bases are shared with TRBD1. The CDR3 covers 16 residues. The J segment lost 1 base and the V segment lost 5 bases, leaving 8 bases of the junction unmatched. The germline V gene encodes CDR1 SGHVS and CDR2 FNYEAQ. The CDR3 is CASSRGTGITNTEAFF. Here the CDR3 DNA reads TGTGCCAGCAGCCGAGGGACAGGGATTACGAACACTGAAGCTTTCTTT.

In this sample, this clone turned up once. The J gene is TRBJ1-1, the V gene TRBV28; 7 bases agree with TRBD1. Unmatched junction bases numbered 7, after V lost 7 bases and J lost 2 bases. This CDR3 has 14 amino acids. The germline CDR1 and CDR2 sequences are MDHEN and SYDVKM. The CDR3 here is CASTLPGGNTEAFF. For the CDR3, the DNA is TGTGCCAGCACCCTCCCAGGGGGAAACACTGAAGCTTTCTTT.